Listed here is a single TCR beta chain. After removal of 3 bases from V and 7 bases from J, the junction contained 11 bases not matched to a gene. Germline V gene sequence: CDR1 SGHDT, CDR2 YYEEEE. This CDR3 region has 15 residues. Primers for the PCR totalled 60 Vbeta and 13 Jbeta. Sequencing used immunoSEQ multiplex PCR; TCRdb keeps in-frame clones, though not all of them. There are around 150,000 clones in the sample; roughly 77% occur only once, and roughly 3.4% lies in the top ten. The sample belongs to a study of cytomegalovirus exposure and HLA in healthy donors. The clonotype was recovered from a human donor in good health. Sequenced material: PBMCs. This rearrangement joins TRBV5-6 to TRBJ2-3, with TRBD1 matching 7 bases. CDR3 in DNA: TGTGCCAGCAGCTCGATTGACAGGGATTTTTATACGCAGTATTTT. It codes for CASSSIDRDFYTQYF.